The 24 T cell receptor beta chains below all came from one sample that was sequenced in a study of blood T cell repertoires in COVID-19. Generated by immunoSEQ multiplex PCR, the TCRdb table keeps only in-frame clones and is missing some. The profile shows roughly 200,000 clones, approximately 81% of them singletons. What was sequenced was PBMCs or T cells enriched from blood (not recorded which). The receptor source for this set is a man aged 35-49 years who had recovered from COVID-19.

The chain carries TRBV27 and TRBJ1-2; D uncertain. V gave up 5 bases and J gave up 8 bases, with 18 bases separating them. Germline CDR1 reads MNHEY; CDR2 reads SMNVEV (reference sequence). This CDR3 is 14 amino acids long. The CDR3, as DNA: TGTGCCAGCAGTCCCTACCCCTTCAGGCTCGGCTACACCTTC. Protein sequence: CASSPYPFRLGYTF.

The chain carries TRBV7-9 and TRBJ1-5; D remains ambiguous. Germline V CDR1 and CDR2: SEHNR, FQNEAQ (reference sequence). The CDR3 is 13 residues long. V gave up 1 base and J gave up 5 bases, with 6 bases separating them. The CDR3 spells CASSLVADQPQHF. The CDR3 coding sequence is TGTGCCAGCAGCTTAGTGGCAGATCAGCCCCAGCATTTT.

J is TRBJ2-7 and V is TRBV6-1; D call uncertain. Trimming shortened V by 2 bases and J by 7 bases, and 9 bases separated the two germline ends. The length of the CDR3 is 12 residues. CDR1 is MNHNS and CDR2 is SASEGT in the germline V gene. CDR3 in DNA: TGTGCCAGCAGTGAAACGGGTCAGGAGCAGTACTTC. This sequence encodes CASSETGQEQYF.

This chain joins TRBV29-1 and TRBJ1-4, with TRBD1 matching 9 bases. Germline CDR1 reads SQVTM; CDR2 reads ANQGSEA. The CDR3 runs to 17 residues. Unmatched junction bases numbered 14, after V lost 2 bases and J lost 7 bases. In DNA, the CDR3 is TGCAGCGTTGAATTTGATTTGACAGGGGGAAGTATTGAAAAACTGTTTTTT. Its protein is CSVEFDLTGGSIEKLFF.

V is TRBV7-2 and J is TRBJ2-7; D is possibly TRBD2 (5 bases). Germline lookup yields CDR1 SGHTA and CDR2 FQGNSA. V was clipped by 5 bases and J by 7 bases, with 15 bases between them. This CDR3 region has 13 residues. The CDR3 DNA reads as TGTGCCAGCAGCGTCCGCCGGGGTTTAGAGCAGTACTTC. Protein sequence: CASSVRRGLEQYF.

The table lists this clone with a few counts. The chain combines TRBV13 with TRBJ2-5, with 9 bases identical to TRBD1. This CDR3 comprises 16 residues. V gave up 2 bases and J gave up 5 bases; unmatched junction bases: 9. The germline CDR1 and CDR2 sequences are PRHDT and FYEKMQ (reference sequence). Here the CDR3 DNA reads TGTGCCAGCAGCTTACCCGGGACAGGGATTGTCGAGACCCAGTACTTC. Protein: CASSLPGTGIVETQYF. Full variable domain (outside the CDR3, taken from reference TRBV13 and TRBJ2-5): AAGVIQSPRHLIKEKRETATLKCYPIPRHDTVYWYQQGPGQDPQFLISFYEKMQSDKGSIPDRFSAQQFSDYHSELNMSSLELGDSALYFCASSLPGTGIVETQYFGPGTRLLVL.

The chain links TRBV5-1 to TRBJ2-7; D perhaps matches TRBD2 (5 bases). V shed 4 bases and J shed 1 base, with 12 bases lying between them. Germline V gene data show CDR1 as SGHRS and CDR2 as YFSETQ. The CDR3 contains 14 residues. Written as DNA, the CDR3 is TGCGCCAGCAGCCCACCGGGCGGGTCCTACGAGCAGTACTTC. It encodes CASSPPGGSYEQYF.

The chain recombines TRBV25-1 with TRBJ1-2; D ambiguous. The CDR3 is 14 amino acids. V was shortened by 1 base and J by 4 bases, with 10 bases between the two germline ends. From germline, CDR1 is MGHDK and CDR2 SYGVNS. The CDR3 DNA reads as TGTGCCAGCAGTGAATGGGAGGGTGCCTATGGCTACACCTTC. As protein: CASSEWEGAYGYTF.

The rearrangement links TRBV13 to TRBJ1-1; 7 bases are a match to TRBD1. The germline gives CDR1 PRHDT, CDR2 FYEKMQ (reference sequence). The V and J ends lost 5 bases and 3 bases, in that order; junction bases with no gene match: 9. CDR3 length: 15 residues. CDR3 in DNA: TGTGCCAGCAGCCTAACGACAGGGTGGGACACTGAAGCTTTCTTT. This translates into CASSLTTGWDTEAFF. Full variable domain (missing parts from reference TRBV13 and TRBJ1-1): AAGVIQSPRHLIKEKRETATLKCYPIPRHDTVYWYQQGPGQDPQFLISFYEKMQSDKGSIPDRFSAQQFSDYHSELNMSSLELGDSALYFCASSLTTGWDTEAFFGQGTRLTVV.

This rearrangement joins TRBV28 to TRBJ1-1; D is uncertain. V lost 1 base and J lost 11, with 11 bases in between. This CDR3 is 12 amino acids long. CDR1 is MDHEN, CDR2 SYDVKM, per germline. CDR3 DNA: TGTGCCAGCAGTTTATTACGGGGAGGCGCTTTCTTT. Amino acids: CASSLLRGGAFF.

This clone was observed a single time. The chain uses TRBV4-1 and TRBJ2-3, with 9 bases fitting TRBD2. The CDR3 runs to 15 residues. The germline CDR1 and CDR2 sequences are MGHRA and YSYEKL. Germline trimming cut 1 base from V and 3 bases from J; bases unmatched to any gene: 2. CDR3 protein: CASSQVAGVTDTQYF. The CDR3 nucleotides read TGCGCCAGCAGCCAAGTAGCGGGAGTTACAGATACGCAGTATTTT.

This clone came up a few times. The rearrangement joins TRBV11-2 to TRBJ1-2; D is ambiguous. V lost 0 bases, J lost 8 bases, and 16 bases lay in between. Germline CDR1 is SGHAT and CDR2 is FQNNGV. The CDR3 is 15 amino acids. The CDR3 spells CASSLDGRATEGYTF. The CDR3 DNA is TGTGCCAGCAGCTTAGACGGGAGGGCGACCGAGGGCTACACCTTC. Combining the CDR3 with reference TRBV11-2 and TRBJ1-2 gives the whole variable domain EAGVAQSPRYKIIEKRQSVAFWCNPISGHATLYWYQQILGQGPKLLIQFQNNGVVDDSQLPKDRFSAERLKGVDSTLKIQPAKLEDSAVYLCASSLDGRATEGYTFGSGTRLTVV.

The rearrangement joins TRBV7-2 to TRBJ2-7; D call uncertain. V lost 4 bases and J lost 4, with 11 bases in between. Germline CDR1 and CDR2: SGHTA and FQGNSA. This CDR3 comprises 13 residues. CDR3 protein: CASSSRPWYEQYF. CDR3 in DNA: TGTGCCAGCAGCTCGAGGCCGTGGTACGAGCAGTACTTC.

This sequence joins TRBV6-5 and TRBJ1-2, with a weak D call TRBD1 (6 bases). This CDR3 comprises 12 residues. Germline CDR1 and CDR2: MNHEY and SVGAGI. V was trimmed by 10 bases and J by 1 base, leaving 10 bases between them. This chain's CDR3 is CATRGLNYGYTF. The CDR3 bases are TGTGCCACCAGGGGCCTTAACTATGGCTACACCTTC.

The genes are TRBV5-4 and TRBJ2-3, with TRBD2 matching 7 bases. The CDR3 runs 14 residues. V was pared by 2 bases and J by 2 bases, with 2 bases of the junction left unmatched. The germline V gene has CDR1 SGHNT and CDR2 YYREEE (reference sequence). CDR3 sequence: CASSLAGNTDTQYF. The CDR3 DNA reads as TGTGCCAGCAGCTTAGCGGGAAACACAGATACGCAGTATTTT.

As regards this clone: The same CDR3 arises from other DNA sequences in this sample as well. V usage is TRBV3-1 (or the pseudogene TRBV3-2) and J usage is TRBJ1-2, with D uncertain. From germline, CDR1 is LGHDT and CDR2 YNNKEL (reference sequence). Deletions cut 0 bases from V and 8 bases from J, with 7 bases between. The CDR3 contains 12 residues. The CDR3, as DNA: TGTGCCAGCAGCCAAGATAGCCGGGGCTACACCTTC. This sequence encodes CASSQDSRGYTF.

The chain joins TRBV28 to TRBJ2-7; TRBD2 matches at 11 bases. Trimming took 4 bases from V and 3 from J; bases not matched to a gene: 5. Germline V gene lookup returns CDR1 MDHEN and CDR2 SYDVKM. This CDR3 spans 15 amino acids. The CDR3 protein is CASSSRLAGSYEQYF. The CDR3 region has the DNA TGTGCCAGCAGTTCCAGACTAGCGGGAAGCTACGAGCAGTACTTC.

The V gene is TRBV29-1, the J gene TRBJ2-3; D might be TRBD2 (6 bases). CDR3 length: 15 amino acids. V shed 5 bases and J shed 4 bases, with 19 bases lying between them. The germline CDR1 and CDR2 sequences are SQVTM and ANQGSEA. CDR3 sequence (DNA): TGCAGCGTTAAGGGACTTATCTCCGTTTCAGATACGCAGTATTTT. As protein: CSVKGLISVSDTQYF.

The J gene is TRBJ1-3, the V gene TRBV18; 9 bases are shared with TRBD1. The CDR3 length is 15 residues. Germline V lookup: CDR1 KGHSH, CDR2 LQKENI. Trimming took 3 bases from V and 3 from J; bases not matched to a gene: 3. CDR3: CASSPGQGRGNTIYF. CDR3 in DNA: TGTGCCAGCTCACCGGGACAGGGACGTGGAAACACCATATATTTT.

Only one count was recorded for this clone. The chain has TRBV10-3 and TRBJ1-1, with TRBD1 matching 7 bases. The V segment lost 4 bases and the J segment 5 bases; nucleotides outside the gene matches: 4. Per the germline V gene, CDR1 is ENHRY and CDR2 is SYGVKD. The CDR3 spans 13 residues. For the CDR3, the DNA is TGTGCCATCAGTGGACAGGGCGAAACTGAAGCTTTCTTT. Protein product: CAISGQGETEAFF.

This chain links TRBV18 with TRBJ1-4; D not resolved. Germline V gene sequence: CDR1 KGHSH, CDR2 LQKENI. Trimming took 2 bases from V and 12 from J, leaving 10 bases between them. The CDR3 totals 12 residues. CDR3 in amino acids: CASSPFGGELFF. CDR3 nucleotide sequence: TGTGCCAGCTCACCATTTGGCGGAGAACTGTTTTTT.

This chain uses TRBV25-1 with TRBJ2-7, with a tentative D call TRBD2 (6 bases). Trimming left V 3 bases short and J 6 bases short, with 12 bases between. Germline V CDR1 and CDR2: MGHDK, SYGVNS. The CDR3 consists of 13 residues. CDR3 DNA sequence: TGTGCCAGCAGTGACTTCCTAGCGACCGAGCAGTACTTC. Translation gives CASSDFLATEQYF.

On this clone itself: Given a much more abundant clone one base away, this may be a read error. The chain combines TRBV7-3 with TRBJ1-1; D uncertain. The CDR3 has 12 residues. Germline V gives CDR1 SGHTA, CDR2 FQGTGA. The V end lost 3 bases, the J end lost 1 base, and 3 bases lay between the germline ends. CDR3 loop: CASSFGNTEAFF. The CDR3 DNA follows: TGTGCCAGCAGCTTCGGGAACACTGAAGCTTTCTTT.

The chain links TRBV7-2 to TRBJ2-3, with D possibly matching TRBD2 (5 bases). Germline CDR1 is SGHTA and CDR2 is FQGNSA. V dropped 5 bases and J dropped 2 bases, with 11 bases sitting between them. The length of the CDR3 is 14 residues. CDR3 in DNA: TGTGCCAGCAGCCAGAGCGGATTCACAGATACGCAGTATTTT. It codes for CASSQSGFTDTQYF.